The rows below give T cell receptor beta chains drawn from one sample of a study of T-cell memory formation after mild COVID-19. TCRdb independently ran MiXCR on the 5' RACE reads; one entry per CDR3 protein. The sample carries 70,000 to 95,000 distinct CDR3 sequences, roughly 13% recorded once. Sequencing used PBMCs or a T cell subset sorted from them (not recorded which). These receptors were collected from a man younger than 35 who had mild COVID-19 (a few samples of this study predate the infection). Cell type and time point are not known. CDR3s include the opening cysteine and the closing phenylalanine or tryptophan. D genes are given only for firm matches. Only some rows state a clone size, as once, few, many or a class for expanded clones.

>TRBJ1-6|few|.|TRBV4-1
TGCGCCAGCAGCCAAGAGGGGAACTCGCTTGACTATAATTCACCCCTCCACTTT
CASSQEGNSLDYNSPLHF
>TRBJ2-5|many|TRBD1|TRBV7-9
TGTGCCAGCAGCCCAGGACAGGGACAAGAGACCCAGTACTTC
CASSPGQGQETQYF
>TRBJ1-2|few|.|TRBV6-6
TGTGCCAGCAGTTACTGGACAAAAGTTATCTATGGCTACACCTTC
CASSYWTKVIYGYTF
>TRBJ1-2|few|.|TRBV5-1
TGCGCCAGCAGCTGGGACGGGTATGGCTACACCTTC
CASSWDGYGYTF
>TRBJ2-3|few|TRBD1|TRBV28
TGTGCCGTCTGGGGACAGGGGGCTGGAGATACGCAGTATTTT
CAVWGQGAGDTQYF
>TRBJ2-7|.|.|TRBV12-3/TRBV12-4
TGTGCCAGCAGTTTAATTCTCTCTGACAGGGAGGTCTACTACGAGCAGTACTTC
CASSLILSDREVYYEQYF
>TRBJ1-2|few|TRBD1|TRBV20-1
TGCAGTGCCCCTTCCCACAGGGGGCATAACTATGGCTACACCTTC
CSAPSHRGHNYGYTF
>TRBJ2-1|.|TRBD2|TRBV29-1
TGCAGCGTTCACGGGCCTAGCGGGGGGACCTACAATGAGCAGTTCTTC
CSVHGPSGGTYNEQFF
>TRBJ2-5|few|.|TRBV5-5
TGTGCCAGCATCTTGGACACACAAGAGACCCAGTACTTC
CASILDTQETQYF
>TRBJ2-1|few|.|TRBV7-9
TGTGCCAGCAGCTCCCTCTCCGACTACAATGAGCAGTTCTTC
CASSSLSDYNEQFF
>TRBJ2-1|once|TRBD2|TRBV9
TGTGCCAGCAGTAGCGGGGTCGGGGATGAGCAGTTCTTC
CASSSGVGDEQFF
>TRBJ1-1|.|.|TRBV28
TGTGCCAGCGGTAAAGGACGGATGAACACTGAAGCTTTCTTT
CASGKGRMNTEAFF
>TRBJ2-5|.|.|TRBV7-8
TGTGCCAGCAGCTTACTGGTGGGGCCAGAGACCCAGTACTTC
CASSLLVGPETQYF
>TRBJ2-5|.|TRBD2|TRBV7-7
TGTGCCAGCAGCCTTAGCGGGGGGGCTTCGAGGACCCAGTACTTC
CASSLSGGASRTQYF
>TRBJ2-1|many|.|TRBV20-1
TGCAGTGCTAGATATGGGGGTGGTTACCTAAACTATAATGAGCAGTTCTTC
CSARYGGGYLNYNEQFF
>TRBJ1-2|many|TRBD1|TRBV20-1
TGCAGTGCCCCCACAGGGGGCTCAGCTAACTATGGCTACACCTTC
CSAPTGGSANYGYTF
>TRBJ1-2|.|TRBD1|TRBV15
TGTGCCACCAGCAGAACTCGAGGGGGCGCGGACTATGGCTACACCTTC
CATSRTRGGADYGYTF
>TRBJ2-3|once|.|TRBV6-5
TGTGCCAGCAGTTACGATAGCGCCGTCACAGATACGCAGTATTTT
CASSYDSAVTDTQYF
>TRBJ2-1|many|TRBD2|TRBV27
TGTGCCAGCAGTTTATCGGTGCCTAGCGGATATCTATACAATGAGCAGTTCTTC
CASSLSVPSGYLYNEQFF
>TRBJ1-1|.|.|TRBV3-1
TGTGCCAGCACTTGGGGACAAGGGACCCCTGAAGCTTTCTTT
CASTWGQGTPEAFF
>TRBJ2-3|once|TRBD2|TRBV5-1
TGCGCCAGCAGCCTAGCGAGCGGGGGGGGCACAGATACGCAGTATTTT
CASSLASGGGTDTQYF
>TRBJ2-5|.|.|TRBV10-3
TGTGCCATCCCCCGACGATCCGCCGACCGTCTAAGGACCCAAGAGACCCAGTACTTC
CAIPRRSADRLRTQETQYF